This is a list of T cell receptor beta chains from one sample in a study of T cells in Graves' hyperthyroidism and ophthalmopathy. TCRdb called the multiplex PCR reads again in MiXCR, with one record for every CDR3 protein. The table includes around 500,000 distinct CDR3 sequences, 14% detected once. Specimen: blood. These receptors were obtained from a woman aged 40 to 50 with Graves' hyperthyroidism. CDR3s include the opening cysteine and the closing phenylalanine or tryptophan. A D gene is named only where the DNA matches it firmly. Size is stated for part of the rows, as once, few or many counts, or as a class when the clone is expanded.

j_call clone_size v_call d_call cdr3_aa cdr3_nt
TRBJ1-1 - TRBV29-1 - CSVIQMVPEAFF TGCAGCGTTATTCAGATGGTCCCTGAAGCTTTCTTT
TRBJ2-3 many TRBV10-3 TRBD2 CAIKGGLAGNTDTQYF TGTGCCATCAAAGGAGGACTAGCGGGAAACACAGATACGCAGTATTTT
TRBJ2-7 few TRBV4-2 TRBD2 CASSQDIRTSSYEQYF TGTGCCAGCAGCCAAGATATCAGGACTAGTTCCTACGAGCAGTACTTC
TRBJ1-1 many TRBV30 - CAFDRSEAFF TGTGCCTTCGACAGATCTGAAGCTTTCTTT
TRBJ2-5 - TRBV6-2/TRBV6-3 TRBD1 CASSWWAIQGAGETQYF TGTGCCAGCAGTTGGTGGGCAATACAGGGGGCCGGAGAGACCCAGTACTTC
TRBJ2-1 - TRBV19 TRBD2 CASSRTSGRTTYEQFF TGTGCCAGTAGTCGGACTAGCGGGAGGACTACTTATGAGCAGTTCTTC
TRBJ1-1 many TRBV5-4 TRBD1 CASSLRGRGRNTEAFF TGTGCCAGCAGCTTGAGGGGGCGCGGTAGGAACACTGAAGCTTTCTTT
TRBJ1-5 - TRBV5-8 TRBD1 CASSRRAGTGLTQPQHF TGTGCCAGCAGCCGGAGGGCCGGGACAGGGTTAACTCAGCCCCAGCATTTT
TRBJ2-5 many TRBV11-2 - CASSLGLVQETQYF TGTGCCAGCAGCTTAGGGCTGGTCCAAGAGACCCAGTACTTC
TRBJ2-3 many TRBV5-1 TRBD2 CASSLLTSGSVGDTQYF TGCGCCAGCAGCTTGTTGACGAGCGGGAGTGTAGGAGATACGCAGTATTTT
TRBJ2-1 many TRBV12-3/TRBV12-4 TRBD1 CASSPKAGGWNEQFF TGTGCCAGCAGCCCAAAGGCAGGGGGCTGGAATGAGCAGTTCTTC
TRBJ1-3 - TRBV28 - CASSSRGAGNTIYF TGTGCCAGCAGTTCCAGGGGAGCTGGAAACACCATATATTTT
TRBJ2-1 many TRBV28 TRBD2 CASTSGRVSYNEQFF TGTGCCAGCACATCCGGGAGGGTTTCCTACAATGAGCAGTTCTTC
TRBJ1-1 many TRBV3-1 - CASSPPDSDSEAFF TGTGCCAGCAGCCCGCCCGACAGCGACTCAGAAGCTTTCTTT
TRBJ1-2 few TRBV7-9 - CASSLVPDATDRGYTF TGTGCCAGCAGCTTAGTCCCCGACGCAACCGACCGGGGCTACACCTTC
TRBJ1-2 - TRBV19 - CASSIRVIQATYGYTF TGTGCCAGTAGTATACGGGTCATACAGGCCACCTATGGCTACACCTTC
TRBJ2-7 many TRBV28 TRBD1 CASSLSGTGAYEQYF TGTGCCAGCAGTTTGTCCGGGACAGGTGCCTACGAGCAGTACTTC
TRBJ2-5 many TRBV11-2 - CASSQGGAEETQYF TGTGCCAGCAGCCAAGGGGGGGCTGAAGAGACCCAGTACTTC
TRBJ1-2 few TRBV5-4 - CASSSGGAPGPNYGYTF TGTGCCAGCAGCTCTGGGGGCGCGCCGGGACCTAACTATGGCTACACCTTC
TRBJ2-1 once TRBV5-1 TRBD2 CASSTGLAGDEQFF TGCGCCAGCAGCACGGGACTAGCGGGAGATGAGCAGTTCTTC
TRBJ2-5 few TRBV5-1 TRBD1 CASSSDRVVYF TGCGCCAGCAGCTCCGACAGGGTGGTGTACTTC
TRBJ2-7 - TRBV7-8 - CASSLGTRGEEQYF TGTGCCAGCAGCCTAGGGACACGGGGGGAAGAGCAGTACTTC
TRBJ2-7 many TRBV11-3 - CASSLEAEELRYEQYF TGTGCCAGCAGCTTAGAAGCGGAGGAACTACGCTACGAGCAGTACTTC
TRBJ2-1 many TRBV2 - CASSRDVSSYNEQFF TGTGCCAGCAGTCGAGACGTAAGCTCCTACAATGAGCAGTTCTTC
TRBJ2-5 - TRBV10-3 - CAISDRGGETQYF TGTGCCATCAGTGACAGGGGAGGCGAGACCCAGTACTTC
TRBJ2-1 - TRBV28 - CASSLSQLIVSNEQFF TGTGCCAGCAGTTTATCCCAGCTCATAGTTTCCAATGAGCAGTTCTTC
TRBJ1-2 many TRBV20-1 - CSARPPYDRSNYGYTF TGCAGTGCTAGACCGCCGTATGATCGGTCTAACTATGGCTACACCTTC
TRBJ2-1 many TRBV5-1 TRBD2 CASSLWAGADNEQFF TGCGCCAGCAGCTTGTGGGCGGGAGCAGACAATGAGCAGTTCTTC
TRBJ2-1 few TRBV6-1 - CASSTHETRGNEQFF TGTGCCAGCAGCACCCATGAGACTAGGGGGAATGAGCAGTTCTTC
TRBJ2-7 many TRBV20-1 TRBD2 CSARETSGSSYEQYF TGCAGTGCTAGGGAGACTAGCGGGAGCTCCTACGAGCAGTACTTC
TRBJ2-1 few TRBV15 TRBD1 CATSRAGQGQEQFF TGTGCCACCAGCAGAGCGGGACAGGGCCAGGAGCAGTTCTTC
TRBJ2-7 many TRBV28 - CASSYRESSYEQYF TGTGCCAGCAGCTACAGGGAGAGCTCCTACGAGCAGTACTTC
TRBJ1-6 many TRBV28 - CASSLSLGRREYSPLHF TGTGCCAGCAGTTTATCCCTGGGGCGGAGGGAGTATTCACCCCTCCACTTT
TRBJ2-3 many TRBV5-1 - CASSQEGGQKTDTQYF TGCGCCAGCAGCCAGGAGGGGGGACAGAAAACAGATACGCAGTATTTT
TRBJ2-2 many TRBV20-1 TRBD2 CSARDRVAGGPSLTGELFF TGCAGTGCTAGAGATCGAGTAGCGGGAGGTCCAAGTCTGACCGGGGAGCTGTTTTTT
TRBJ2-1 many TRBV6-1 TRBD1 CASSATGTGYNEQFF TGTGCCAGCAGTGCGACCGGGACAGGGTACAATGAGCAGTTCTTC
TRBJ2-1 many TRBV5-1 TRBD1 CASSLVRTGGGEQFF TGCGCCAGCAGCTTGGTACGGACAGGGGGCGGTGAGCAGTTCTTC
TRBJ1-5 - TRBV28 - CASSLPGGWSNQPQHF TGTGCCAGCAGTTTACCCGGTGGGTGGAGCAATCAGCCCCAGCATTTT
TRBJ2-7 many TRBV5-8 TRBD1 CASSLDGQVHEQYF TGTGCCAGCAGCTTGGATGGACAGGTCCACGAGCAGTACTTC
TRBJ1-2 many TRBV9 - CASSVVGGHGYTF TGTGCCAGCAGCGTAGTTGGGGGCCATGGCTACACCTTC
TRBJ1-1 many TRBV30 - CAWSRGSTEAFF TGTGCCTGGAGTCGAGGAAGCACTGAAGCTTTCTTT
TRBJ2-1 - TRBV20-1 - CSADGRNEQFF TGCAGTGCTGACGGCCGCAATGAGCAGTTCTTC
TRBJ2-3 many TRBV28 - CASRLKPDTDTQYF TGTGCCAGCAGACTAAAGCCGGACACAGATACGCAGTATTTT
TRBJ2-1 many TRBV7-7 TRBD2 CASSLVRGGAGEQFF TGTGCTAGCAGCTTAGTCCGGGGGGGAGCAGGGGAGCAGTTCTTC
TRBJ2-7 many TRBV28 - CASSTGPHYEQYF TGTGCCAGCAGTACAGGCCCTCACTACGAGCAGTACTTC
TRBJ1-2 few TRBV19 TRBD1 CASSTKITGGGGNYGYTF TGTGCCAGTAGTACGAAAATAACAGGGGGCGGAGGTAACTATGGCTACACCTTC
TRBJ1-4 - TRBV9 - CASSTKGVSDEKLFF TGTGCCAGCAGCACCAAAGGGGTGTCAGACGAAAAACTGTTTTTT
TRBJ2-2 many TRBV10-3 TRBD1 CAISEIQGATGELFF TGTGCCATCAGTGAGATACAGGGGGCGACCGGGGAGCTGTTTTTT
TRBJ2-7 many TRBV28 TRBD1 CASQDWTGGVWEQYF TGTGCCAGCCAGGACTGGACAGGGGGAGTATGGGAGCAGTACTTC
TRBJ2-1 many TRBV18 - CASSPRGTYNEQFF TGTGCCAGCTCACCACGTGGGACTTACAATGAGCAGTTCTTC
TRBJ2-3 once TRBV9 - CASSETTGRSTDTQYF TGTGCCAGCAGCGAAACCACGGGAAGAAGCACAGATACGCAGTATTTT
TRBJ2-6 many TRBV2 TRBD2 CASSERRGTGANVLTF TGTGCCAGCAGTGAACGGCGGGGGACTGGGGCCAACGTCCTGACTTTC
TRBJ2-3 - TRBV30 TRBD2 CAWKRSSAGVIIGADTQYF TGTGCCTGGAAACGCTCGTCAGCGGGAGTAATAATAGGGGCAGATACGCAGTATTTT